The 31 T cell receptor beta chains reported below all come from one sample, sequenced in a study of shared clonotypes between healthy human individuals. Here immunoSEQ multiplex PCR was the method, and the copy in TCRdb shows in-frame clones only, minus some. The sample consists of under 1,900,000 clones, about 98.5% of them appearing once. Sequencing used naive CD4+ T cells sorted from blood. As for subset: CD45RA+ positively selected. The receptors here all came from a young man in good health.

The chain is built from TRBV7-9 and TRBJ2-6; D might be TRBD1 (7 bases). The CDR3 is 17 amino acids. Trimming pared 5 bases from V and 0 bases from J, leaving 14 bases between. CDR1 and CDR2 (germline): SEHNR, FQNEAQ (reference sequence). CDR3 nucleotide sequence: TGTGCCAGCAGCCGCGGGACAGCCGGCTCTGGGGCCAACGTCCTGACTTTC. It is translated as CASSRGTAGSGANVLTF.

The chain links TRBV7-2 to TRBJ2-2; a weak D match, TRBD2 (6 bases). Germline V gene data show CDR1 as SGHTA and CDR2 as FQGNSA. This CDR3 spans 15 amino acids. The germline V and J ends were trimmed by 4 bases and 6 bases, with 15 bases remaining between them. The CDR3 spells CASSSWRALAGELFF. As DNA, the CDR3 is TGTGCCAGCAGCTCCTGGAGGGCCCTCGCCGGGGAGCTGTTTTTT.

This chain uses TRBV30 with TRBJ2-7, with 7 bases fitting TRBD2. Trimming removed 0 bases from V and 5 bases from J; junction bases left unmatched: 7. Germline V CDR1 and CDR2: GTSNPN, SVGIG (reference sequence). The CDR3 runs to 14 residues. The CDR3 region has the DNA TGTGCCTGGAGTGTAGGCGGGAGCAGCCACGAGCAGTACTTC. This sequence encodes CAWSVGGSSHEQYF.

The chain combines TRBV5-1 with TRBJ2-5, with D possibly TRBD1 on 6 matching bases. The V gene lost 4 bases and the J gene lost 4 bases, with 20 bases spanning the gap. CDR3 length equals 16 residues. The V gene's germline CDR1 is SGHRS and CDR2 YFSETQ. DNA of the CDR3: TGCGCCAGCAGCCAGAACCCCAGGGGTATGACAGAGACCCAGTACTTC. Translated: CASSQNPRGMTETQYF.

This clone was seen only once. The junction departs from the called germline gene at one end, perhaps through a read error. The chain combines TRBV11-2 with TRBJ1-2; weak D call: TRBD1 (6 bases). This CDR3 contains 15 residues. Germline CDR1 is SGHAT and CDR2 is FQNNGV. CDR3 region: CASGFLRQVPYGYTF. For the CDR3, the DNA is TGTGCCAGCGGCTTCCTTAGACAGGTTCCGTATGGCTACACCTTC.

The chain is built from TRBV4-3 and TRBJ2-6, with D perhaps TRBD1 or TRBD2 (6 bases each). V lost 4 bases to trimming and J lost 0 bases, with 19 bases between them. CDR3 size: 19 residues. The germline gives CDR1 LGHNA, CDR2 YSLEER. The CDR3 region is CASSRTPAGGLSGANVLTF. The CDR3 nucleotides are TGCGCCAGCAGCCGGACCCCGGCCGGGGGCCTCTCTGGGGCCAACGTCCTGACTTTC.

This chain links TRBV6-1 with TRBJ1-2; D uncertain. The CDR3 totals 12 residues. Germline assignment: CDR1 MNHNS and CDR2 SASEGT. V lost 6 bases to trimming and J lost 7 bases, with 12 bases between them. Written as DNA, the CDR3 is TGTGCCAGCAGCTGGGCAGCTGGTGGCTACACCTTC. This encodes CASSWAAGGYTF.

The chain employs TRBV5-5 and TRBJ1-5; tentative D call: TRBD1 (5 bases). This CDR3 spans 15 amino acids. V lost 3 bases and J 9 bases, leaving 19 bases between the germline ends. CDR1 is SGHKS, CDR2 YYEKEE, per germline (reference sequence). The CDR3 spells CASSSTWDPIRPQHF. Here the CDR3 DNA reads TGTGCCAGCAGCTCAACTTGGGACCCCATACGGCCCCAGCATTTT.

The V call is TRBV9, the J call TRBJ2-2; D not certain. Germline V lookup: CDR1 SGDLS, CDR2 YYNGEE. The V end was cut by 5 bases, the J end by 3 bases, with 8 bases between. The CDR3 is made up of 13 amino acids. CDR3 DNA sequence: TGTGCCAGCAGGAAAACCTACACCGGGGAGCTGTTTTTT. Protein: CASRKTYTGELFF.

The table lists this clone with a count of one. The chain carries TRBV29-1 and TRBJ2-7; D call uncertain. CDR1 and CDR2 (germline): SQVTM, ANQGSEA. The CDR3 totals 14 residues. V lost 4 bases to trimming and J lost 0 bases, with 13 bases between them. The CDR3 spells CSVVARRSSYEQYF. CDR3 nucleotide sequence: TGCAGCGTTGTTGCCCGGAGAAGCTCCTACGAGCAGTACTTC.

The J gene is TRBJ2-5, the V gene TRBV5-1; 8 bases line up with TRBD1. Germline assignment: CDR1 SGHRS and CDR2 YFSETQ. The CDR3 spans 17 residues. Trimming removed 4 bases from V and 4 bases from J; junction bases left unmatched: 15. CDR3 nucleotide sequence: TGCGCCAGCAGCGAACCGGGGCAGGGGGCTCATCGAGAGACCCAGTACTTC. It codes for CASSEPGQGAHRETQYF.

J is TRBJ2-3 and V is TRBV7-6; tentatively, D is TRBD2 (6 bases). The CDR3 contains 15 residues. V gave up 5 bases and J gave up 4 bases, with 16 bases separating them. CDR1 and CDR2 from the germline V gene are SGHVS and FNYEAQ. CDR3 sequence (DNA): TGTGCCAGCAGCGCCACGTGGAGGGATGCAGATACGCAGTATTTT. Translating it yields CASSATWRDADTQYF.

CDR3 sequence: CASSPSRDEKLFF. The CDR3 nucleotides read TGTGCCAGCAGCCCAAGTAGGGATGAAAAACTGTTTTTT. V is TRBV7-2 and J is TRBJ1-4; D not certain. Germline CDR1 reads SGHTA; CDR2 reads FQGNSA. The V end was cut by 5 bases, the J end by 6 bases, with 10 bases between. The CDR3 is made up of 13 amino acids.

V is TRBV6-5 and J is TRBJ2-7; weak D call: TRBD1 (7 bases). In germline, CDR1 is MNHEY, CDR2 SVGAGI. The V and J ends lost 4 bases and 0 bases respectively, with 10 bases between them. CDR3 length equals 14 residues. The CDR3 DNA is TGTGCCAGCAGTTCGGGGGACAGCTCCTACGAGCAGTACTTC. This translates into CASSSGDSSYEQYF.

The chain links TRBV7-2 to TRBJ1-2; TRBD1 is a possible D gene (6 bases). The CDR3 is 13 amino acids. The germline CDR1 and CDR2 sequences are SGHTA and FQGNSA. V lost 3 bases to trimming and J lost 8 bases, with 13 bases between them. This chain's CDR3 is CASSLTGERGYTF. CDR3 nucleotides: TGTGCCAGCAGCTTGACAGGAGAGAGGGGCTACACCTTC.

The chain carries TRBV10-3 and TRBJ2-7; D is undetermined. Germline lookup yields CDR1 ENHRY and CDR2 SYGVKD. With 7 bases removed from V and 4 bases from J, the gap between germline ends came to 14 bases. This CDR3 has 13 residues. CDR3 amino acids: CAITEGALYEQYF. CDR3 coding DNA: TGTGCCATCACCGAAGGAGCCCTATACGAGCAGTACTTC.

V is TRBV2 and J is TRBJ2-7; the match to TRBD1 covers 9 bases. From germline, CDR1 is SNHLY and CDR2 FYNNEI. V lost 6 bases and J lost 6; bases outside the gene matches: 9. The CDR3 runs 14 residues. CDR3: CASRSRTGVGEQYF. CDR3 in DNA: TGTGCCAGCAGGTCCAGGACAGGGGTGGGCGAGCAGTACTTC.

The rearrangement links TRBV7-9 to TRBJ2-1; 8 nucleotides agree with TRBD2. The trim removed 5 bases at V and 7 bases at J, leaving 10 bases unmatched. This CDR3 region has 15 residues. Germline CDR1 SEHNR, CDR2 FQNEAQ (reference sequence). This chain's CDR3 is CASSVSAGGRNEQFF. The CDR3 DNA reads TGTGCCAGCAGCGTCAGTGCCGGCGGGAGGAATGAGCAGTTCTTC.

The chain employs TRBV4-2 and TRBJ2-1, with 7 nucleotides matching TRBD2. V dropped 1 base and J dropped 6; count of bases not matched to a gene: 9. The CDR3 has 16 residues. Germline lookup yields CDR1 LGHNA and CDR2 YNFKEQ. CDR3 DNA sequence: TGTGCCAGCAGCCAAGCCCTACGCGGGAGCCTCAATGAGCAGTTCTTC. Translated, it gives CASSQALRGSLNEQFF.

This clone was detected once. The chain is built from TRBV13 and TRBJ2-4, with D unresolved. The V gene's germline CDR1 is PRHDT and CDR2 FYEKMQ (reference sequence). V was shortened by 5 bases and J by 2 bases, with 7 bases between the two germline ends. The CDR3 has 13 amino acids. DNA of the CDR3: TGTGCCAGCAGCACCGGACCCAAAAACATTCAGTACTTC. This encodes CASSTGPKNIQYF.

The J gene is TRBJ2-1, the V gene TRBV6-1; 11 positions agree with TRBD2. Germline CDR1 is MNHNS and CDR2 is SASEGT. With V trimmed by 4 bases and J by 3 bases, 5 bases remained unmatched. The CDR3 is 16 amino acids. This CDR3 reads CASSASTSGSYNEQFF. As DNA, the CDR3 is TGTGCCAGCAGTGCGTCTACTAGCGGGAGCTACAATGAGCAGTTCTTC.

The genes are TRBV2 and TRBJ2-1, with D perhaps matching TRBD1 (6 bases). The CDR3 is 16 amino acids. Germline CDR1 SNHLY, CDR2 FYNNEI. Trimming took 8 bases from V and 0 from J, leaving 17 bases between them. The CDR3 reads CASEGRQAGSYNEQFF. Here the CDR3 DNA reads TGTGCCAGCGAAGGCAGACAGGCTGGCTCCTACAATGAGCAGTTCTTC.

DNA of the CDR3: TGTGCCAGTAGGGCTTCCTTCACAGGGGCCCAACTCTACGAGCAGTACTTC. It specifies CASRASFTGAQLYEQYF. The chain is built from TRBV19 and TRBJ2-7; 7 bases are a match to TRBD1. The CDR3 is 17 amino acids. CDR1 and CDR2 from the germline V gene are LNHDA and SQIVND (reference sequence). Trimming cost V 6 bases and J 3 bases; bases outside gene matches: 17.

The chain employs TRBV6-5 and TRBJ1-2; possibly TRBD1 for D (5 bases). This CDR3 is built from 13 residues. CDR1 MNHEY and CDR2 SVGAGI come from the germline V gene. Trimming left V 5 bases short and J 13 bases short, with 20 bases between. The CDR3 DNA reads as TGTGCCAGCAGTAGATCGGGCCTGCGAGGGGCCACCTTC. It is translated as CASSRSGLRGATF.

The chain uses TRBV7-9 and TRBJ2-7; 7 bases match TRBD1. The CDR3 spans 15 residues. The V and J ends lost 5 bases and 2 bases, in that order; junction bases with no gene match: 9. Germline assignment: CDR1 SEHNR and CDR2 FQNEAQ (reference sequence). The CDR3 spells CASSLAGGNAYEQYF. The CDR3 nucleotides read TGTGCCAGCAGCCTCGCAGGGGGAAATGCCTACGAGCAGTACTTC.

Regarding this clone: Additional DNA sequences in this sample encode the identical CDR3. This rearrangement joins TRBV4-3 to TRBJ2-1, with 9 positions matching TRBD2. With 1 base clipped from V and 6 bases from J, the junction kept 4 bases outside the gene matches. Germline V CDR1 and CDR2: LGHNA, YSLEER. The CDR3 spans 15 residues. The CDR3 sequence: CASSQGLAGTNEQFF. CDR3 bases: TGCGCCAGCAGCCAAGGGCTAGCGGGGACCAATGAGCAGTTCTTC.

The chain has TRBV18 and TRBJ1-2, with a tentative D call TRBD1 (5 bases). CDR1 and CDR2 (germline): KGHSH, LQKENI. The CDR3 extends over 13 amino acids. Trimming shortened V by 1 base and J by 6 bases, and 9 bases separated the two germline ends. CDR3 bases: TGTGCCAGCTCACCACTGGACAAGGATGGCTACACCTTC. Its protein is CASSPLDKDGYTF.

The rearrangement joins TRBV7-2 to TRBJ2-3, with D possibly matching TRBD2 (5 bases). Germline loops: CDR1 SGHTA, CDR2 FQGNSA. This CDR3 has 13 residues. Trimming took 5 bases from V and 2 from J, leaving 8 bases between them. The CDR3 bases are TGTGCCAGCAGCCGGGGAGACACAGATACGCAGTATTTT. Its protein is CASSRGDTDTQYF.

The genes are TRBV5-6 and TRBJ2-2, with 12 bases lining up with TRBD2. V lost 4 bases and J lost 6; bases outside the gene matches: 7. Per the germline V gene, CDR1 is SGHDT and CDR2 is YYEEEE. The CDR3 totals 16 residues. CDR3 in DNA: TGTGCCAGCAGCCCGCTAGCGGGAGGGCATGCCGGGGAGCTGTTTTTT. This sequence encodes CASSPLAGGHAGELFF.

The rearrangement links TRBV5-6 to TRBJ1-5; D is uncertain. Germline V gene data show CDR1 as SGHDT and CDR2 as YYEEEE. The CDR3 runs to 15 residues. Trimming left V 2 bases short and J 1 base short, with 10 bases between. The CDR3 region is CASSFYTTSNQPQHF. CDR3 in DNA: TGTGCCAGCAGCTTTTATACGACCAGCAATCAGCCCCAGCATTTT.

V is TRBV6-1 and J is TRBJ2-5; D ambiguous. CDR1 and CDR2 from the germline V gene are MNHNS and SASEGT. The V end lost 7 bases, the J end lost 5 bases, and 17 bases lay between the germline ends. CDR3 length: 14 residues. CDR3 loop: CASTEAVNRETQYF. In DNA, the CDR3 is TGTGCCAGCACCGAGGCTGTGAATAGGGAGACCCAGTACTTC.